This T cell receptor beta chain appears in the sequencing data of a study of regulatory T cells in long-lasting Graves disease. Broader study findings: Newly diagnosed patients had higher TCR diversity than persistent Graves' patients did.

Time point noted: newly diagnosed GD, antithyroid drugs for less than 3 months. Scientists built the TCR library using RNA that was extracted from PBMCs. The TCR beta library used iRepertoire HTBI primers with Arm-PCR amplification of CDR3. TCRdb reprocessed the multiplex PCR reads via MiXCR and lists one record per CDR3 protein. The profile covers roughly 500,000 distinct CDR3 sequences, with less than 15% appearing a single time and roughly a tenth taken by the ten largest. This clonotype was seen a handful of times. What it binds is unknown. Germline V gene data show CDR1 as DFQATT and CDR2 as SNEGSKA (reference sequence). Trimming removed 5 bases at V and 10 bases at J, with 12 bases between. This CDR3 is 11 amino acids long. The same specimen was also included in a second study, on T cells in Graves' hyperthyroidism and ophthalmopathy. As that report states: Graves' hyperthyroidism showing no ophthalmopathy progression within 18 months was considered stable. Based on clinical symptoms, serum thyroxine and TRAb, thyroid ultrasound and orbital computed tomography, diagnoses were reached.

This sequence was found in a man between 25 and 39 years old with Graves disease. V gene TRBV20-1 combines with J gene TRBJ2-1, with D perhaps being TRBD1 or TRBD2 (5 bases each). The starting material was peripheral blood mononuclear cells (PBMCs), obtained at new diagnosis, from a patient treated with antithyroid drugs. CDR3 nucleotides: TGCAGTGCTCCACGGGGCTGGGAGCAGTTCTTC. It yields the protein CSAPRGWEQFF.